This record concerns one T cell receptor (beta chain) sequence. A far larger clone lies a single base away; this is likely a read error. This sample was taken from a study of T cells in Graves' hyperthyroidism and ophthalmopathy. From germline, CDR1 is SGHAT and CDR2 FQNNGV. The CDR3 runs 10 residues. V lost 6 bases and J 5 bases, leaving 2 bases between the germline ends. Researchers took RNA transcripts and amplified the TCR beta CDR3 regions from them. RT-PCR in the first round (using the HTBI primer set) targeted the TCR CDR3. TCRdb redid the calling of the multiplex PCR reads with MiXCR, one entry per CDR3 protein. The sample lists 350,000 to 450,000 distinct CDR3 sequences; around 15% were seen once. PBMCs came from over 8.5 ml fresh peripheral blood.

J is TRBJ2-1 and V is TRBV11-2, with no clear D. This receptor was obtained from a man aged 50 to 60 with Graves' ophthalmopathy. Sequencing input: blood. The CDR3 protein is CASSHNEQFF. CDR3 coding DNA: TGTGCCAGCAGTCACAATGAGCAGTTCTTC.